Following are 21 T cell receptor beta chains from one sample sequenced in a study of T-cell memory formation after mild COVID-19. A single record per CDR3 protein comes from TCRdb applying MiXCR to the 5' RACE reads. The table includes about 350,000 distinct CDR3 sequences, roughly 15% detected once. The material sequenced was PBMCs or a T cell subset sorted from them (not recorded which). These receptors all stem from a man aged 18 to 29 who had mild COVID-19 (a few samples of this study predate the infection). Cell type and time point are not known.

This clonotype has just a few counts. V is TRBV7-2 and J is TRBJ1-1, with 7 bases that match TRBD1. The CDR3 is 16 amino acids. Germline loops: CDR1 SGHTA, CDR2 FQGNSA. Trimming cost V 5 bases and J 1 base; bases outside gene matches: 10. The CDR3 here is CASSLHTTGWNTEAFF. CDR3 coding DNA: TGTGCCAGCAGCCTACATACGACAGGGTGGAACACTGAAGCTTTCTTT.

The chain uses TRBV10-3 and TRBJ2-7; a possible D gene is TRBD2 (5 bases). CDR1 and CDR2 (germline): ENHRY, SYGVKD. The V end lost 0 bases, the J end lost 7 bases, and 16 bases lay between the germline ends. The CDR3 has 15 residues. The CDR3 loop reads CAISESRGHRGEQYF. The CDR3 nucleotides read TGTGCCATCAGTGAGTCCCGAGGGCACCGTGGAGAGCAGTACTTC.

The CDR3 reads CSASHLYEQYV. CDR3 DNA sequence: TGCAGTGCTTCCCACCTCTACGAGCAGTACGTC. The chain links TRBV20-1 to TRBJ2-7; D remains unclear. With 5 bases removed from V and 3 bases from J, the gap between germline ends came to 8 bases. The V gene's germline CDR1 is DFQATT and CDR2 SNEGSKA (reference sequence). The CDR3 runs 11 residues.

In this sample, this clonotype turned up many times. The chain uses TRBV7-8 and TRBJ2-1; D gene unclear. The CDR3 covers 13 residues. CDR1 and CDR2 from the germline V gene are SGHVS and FQNEAQ. V shed 4 bases and J shed 6 bases, with 10 bases lying between them. Here the CDR3 reads CASSSMNSNEQFF. Here the CDR3 DNA reads TGTGCCAGCAGCTCCATGAACAGCAATGAGCAGTTCTTC. Supplemented by reference TRBV7-8 and TRBJ2-1, the full variable domain reads GAGVSQSPRYKVAKRGQDVALRCDPISGHVSLFWYQQALGQGPEFLTYFQNEAQLDKSGLPSDRFFAERPEGSVSTLKIQRTQQEDSAVYLCASSSMNSNEQFFGPGTRLTVL.

The genes are TRBV4-1 and TRBJ1-2; TRBD1 matches 8 bases. Germline CDR1 is MGHRA and CDR2 is YSYEKL. This CDR3 contains 16 residues. Trimming removed 2 bases from V and 2 bases from J; junction bases left unmatched: 7. CDR3: CASSQPRGDRNYGYTF. The DNA for the CDR3 is TGCGCCAGCAGCCAACCAAGGGGGGACAGGAACTATGGCTACACCTTC.

This clonotype appeared many times. The rearrangement joins TRBV6-2 or TRBV6-3 to TRBJ2-1, with D perhaps matching TRBD2 (7 bases). The CDR3 spans 15 residues. Trimming took 2 bases from V and 4 from J, leaving 12 bases between them. Germline CDR1 reads MNHEY; CDR2 reads SVGEGT. CDR3 sequence: CASSYKAGAYNEQFF. The CDR3 coding sequence is TGTGCCAGCAGTTACAAGGCGGGGGCATACAATGAGCAGTTCTTC.

This clonotype appeared many times. One end of the junction varies from germline; a read error may be responsible. The chain is built from TRBV12-3 or TRBV12-4 and TRBJ1-2; no definite D call. The CDR3 has 14 residues. CDR3 sequence: CASGLVAGSYGYTF. The CDR3 DNA sequence: TGTGCCAGCGGTTTAGTCGCCGGCAGCTATGGCTACACCTTC.

The rearrangement uses TRBV5-1 and TRBJ1-1; the D is unclear. Germline CDR1 reads SGHRS; CDR2 reads YFSETQ. The V end lost 2 bases, the J end lost 3 bases, and 8 bases lay between the germline ends. This CDR3 is 13 amino acids long. CDR3 DNA: TGCGCCAGCAGCTTCCACGGGGACACTGAAGCTTTCTTT. It translates to CASSFHGDTEAFF. The full variable domain, completed using reference TRBV5-1 and TRBJ1-1, is KAGVTQTPRYLIKTRGQQVTLSCSPISGHRSVSWYQQTPGQGLQFLFEYFSETQRNKGNFPGRFSGRQFSNSRSEMNVSTLELGDSALYLCASSFHGDTEAFFGQGTRLTVV.

J is TRBJ2-3 and V is TRBV6-2 or TRBV6-3; the match to TRBD2 covers 10 bases. CDR1 and CDR2 from the germline V gene are MNHEY and SVGEGT. The J segment lost 5 bases and the V segment lost 6 bases, leaving 8 bases of the junction unmatched. The CDR3 runs 15 residues. CDR3: CASRRSGGAEDTQYF. CDR3 DNA: TGTGCCAGCAGACGGAGCGGGGGGGCGGAAGATACGCAGTATTTT.

In this sample, this clonotype turned up a few times. V and J are TRBV6-2 or TRBV6-3 and TRBJ2-6; 10 nucleotides line up with TRBD1. V gave up 2 bases and J gave up 0 bases; unmatched junction bases: 7. This CDR3 is 19 amino acids long. CDR1 MNHEY and CDR2 SVGEGT come from the germline V gene. This chain's CDR3 is CASSYDGTGVLSGANVLTF. As DNA, the CDR3 is TGTGCCAGCAGTTACGATGGGACAGGGGTCCTCTCTGGGGCCAACGTCCTGACTTTC.

The chain combines TRBV7-7 with TRBJ2-3; the D gene could be TRBD1 or TRBD2 (5 bases each). CDR3 length equals 13 residues. CDR1 and CDR2 from the germline V gene are SSHAT and FNYEAQ (reference sequence). The germline V and J ends were trimmed by 5 bases and 3 bases, with 9 bases remaining between them. For the CDR3, the DNA is TGTGCCAGCAGCGGGACCCCTACAGATACGCAGTATTTT. This translates into CASSGTPTDTQYF.

This clonotype was recorded a few times. The CDR3 protein is CASSISTGLVSPLHF. The CDR3 DNA sequence: TGTGCCAGCAGCATCTCGACAGGGCTGGTCTCACCCCTCCACTTT. The genes are TRBV7-9 and TRBJ1-6; 7 bases map to TRBD1. This CDR3 has 15 residues. Per the germline V gene, CDR1 is SEHNR and CDR2 is FQNEAQ (reference sequence). The trim removed 5 bases at V and 10 bases at J, leaving 11 bases unmatched.

The table lists this clonotype with a few counts. The gene calls are TRBV5-6 and TRBJ2-1, with D possibly TRBD2 on 5 matching bases. The V end lost 4 bases, the J end lost 8 bases, and 19 bases lay between the germline ends. Germline lookup yields CDR1 SGHDT and CDR2 YYEEEE. This CDR3 is 15 amino acids long. The CDR3 DNA reads as TGTGCCAGCAGCCGGGCCGGACTCGTGGATGATGAGCAGTTCTTC. Translating it yields CASSRAGLVDDEQFF.

V gene TRBV19 combines with J gene TRBJ1-5, with D unresolved. The germline CDR1 and CDR2 sequences are LNHDA and SQIVND (reference sequence). V dropped 6 bases and J dropped 0 bases, with 15 bases sitting between them. This CDR3 contains 16 residues. CDR3 coding DNA: TGTGCCAGTAGAGGAAGGATAGGGTATAGCAATCAGCCCCAGCATTTT. Protein: CASRGRIGYSNQPQHF.

This clonotype was detected a few times. The rearrangement joins TRBV2 to TRBJ2-1; D is perhaps TRBD2 (6 bases). The CDR3 has 14 amino acids. The V end lost 6 bases, the J end lost 1 base, and 10 bases lay between the germline ends. CDR1 SNHLY and CDR2 FYNNEI come from the germline V gene. CDR3 sequence: CASSRDWSYNEQFF. CDR3 nucleotides: TGTGCCAGCAGCCGGGACTGGTCCTACAATGAGCAGTTCTTC.

The CDR3: CSVEGGGTGYNEQFF. The CDR3 nucleotides read TGCAGCGTTGAAGGAGGCGGGACTGGCTACAATGAGCAGTTCTTC. This sequence joins TRBV29-1 and TRBJ2-1; perhaps TRBD2 as D (6 bases). Trimming took 1 base from V and 3 from J, leaving 13 bases between them. CDR3 size: 15 residues. The germline V gene encodes CDR1 SQVTM and CDR2 ANQGSEA.

V usage is TRBV12-3 or TRBV12-4 and J usage is TRBJ1-3; maybe TRBD1 (5 bases). CDR3 length: 14 residues. V lost 5 bases and J 3 bases, leaving 11 bases between the germline ends. This CDR3 reads CASSIRDGGNTIYF. The CDR3 bases are TGTGCCAGCAGTATCCGGGACGGTGGAAACACCATATATTTT.

This clonotype was seen a few times. The genes are TRBV6-2 or TRBV6-3 and TRBJ2-3; TRBD2 is a possible D gene (6 bases). V shed 0 bases and J shed 1 base, with 17 bases lying between them. This CDR3 contains 18 residues. Germline V gene sequence: CDR1 MNHEY, CDR2 SVGEGT. In nucleotides, the CDR3 is TGTGCCAGCAGTTACTCGAATAGCGGCGAGGGAGGCACAGATACGCAGTATTTT. Protein product: CASSYSNSGEGGTDTQYF.

Only a few counts were recorded for this clonotype. V usage is TRBV5-1 and J usage is TRBJ1-1, with a possible D match to TRBD1 (5 bases). V lost 4 bases and J lost 4, with 17 bases in between. Germline-derived CDR1 and CDR2 are SGHRS and YFSETQ. This CDR3 contains 15 residues. Written as DNA, the CDR3 is TGCGCCAGCAGCGAAATCGGGGCTGGGGGCACTGAAGCTTTCTTT. This encodes CASSEIGAGGTEAFF.

The rearrangement joins TRBV10-1 to TRBJ1-1; no clear D gene. The CDR3 is made up of 13 amino acids. Looked up from germline, CDR1 is WNHNN and CDR2 is SYGVQD (reference sequence). V lost 4 bases, J lost 4 bases, and 10 bases lay in between. Here the CDR3 DNA reads TGCGCCAGCAGTGCAGGTCCTGCCACTGAAGCTTTCTTT. Protein: CASSAGPATEAFF.

This clonotype has only a few counts. V usage is TRBV20-1 and J usage is TRBJ2-3, with D perhaps TRBD1 (5 bases). Trimming pared 4 bases from V and 4 bases from J, leaving 12 bases between. Germline-derived CDR1 and CDR2 are DFQATT and SNEGSKA (reference sequence). The CDR3 has 13 residues. CDR3 sequence: CSANQGGADTQYF. The CDR3 nucleotides are TGCAGTGCTAATCAGGGCGGCGCAGATACGCAGTATTTT.